The sequence of this T cell receptor beta chain was determined in a study of control samples from healthy donors and cancer patients. Between the trimmed V and J ends, which lost 6 bases and 4 bases, there was a span of 12 bases. CDR1 and CDR2 from the germline V gene are MDHEN and SYDVKM. The CDR3 has 13 amino acids. Libraries were prepared by immunoSEQ multiplex PCR; TCRdb keeps only in-frame clonotypes and omits some of them. The sample lists under 140,000 clones; around 89% were seen once. The clonotype originates from a woman aged 60-70 years with lung cancer. The chain joins TRBV28 to TRBJ1-2; D unclear. Sequencing was done on a sample of PBMCs. CDR3 DNA sequence: TGTGCCAGCAGACAATCGGGGATCTATGGCTACACCTTC. Translating gives CASRQSGIYGYTF.